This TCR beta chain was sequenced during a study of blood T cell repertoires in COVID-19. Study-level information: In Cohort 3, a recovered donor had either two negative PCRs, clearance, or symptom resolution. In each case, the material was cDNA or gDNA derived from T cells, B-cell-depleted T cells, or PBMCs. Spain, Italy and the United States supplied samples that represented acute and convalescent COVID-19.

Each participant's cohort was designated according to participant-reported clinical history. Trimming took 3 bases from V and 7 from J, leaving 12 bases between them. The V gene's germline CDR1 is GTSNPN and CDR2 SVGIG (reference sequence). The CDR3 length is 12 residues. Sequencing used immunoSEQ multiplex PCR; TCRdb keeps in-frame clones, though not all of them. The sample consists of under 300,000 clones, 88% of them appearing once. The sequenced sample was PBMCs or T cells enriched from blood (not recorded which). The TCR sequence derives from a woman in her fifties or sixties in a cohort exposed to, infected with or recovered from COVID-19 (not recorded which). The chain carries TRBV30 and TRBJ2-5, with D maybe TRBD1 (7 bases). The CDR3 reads CAWRTRGVTQYF. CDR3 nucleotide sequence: TGTGCCTGGAGAACCAGGGGGGTGACCCAGTACTTC. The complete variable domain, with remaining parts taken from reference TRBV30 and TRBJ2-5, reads SQTIHQWPATLVQPVGSPLSLECTVEGTSNPNLYWYRQAAGRGLQLLFYSVGIGQISSEVPQNLSASRPQDRQFILSSKKLLLSDSGFYLCAWRTRGVTQYFGPGTRLLVL.